The rows below give T cell receptor beta chains drawn from one sample of a study of blood T cell repertoires in COVID-19. The repertoire was sequenced with immunoSEQ multiplex PCR; TCRdb's copy has only in-frame clones and lacks some. The sample yields approximately 280,000 clones, roughly 80% seen once. Sequenced input: PBMCs or T cells enriched from blood (not recorded which). The receptors here all came from a man in his forties or fifties who had been exposed to COVID-19. CDR3s include the opening cysteine and the closing phenylalanine or tryptophan.

V,CDR3
TRBV19,CASGRARVGSPLHF
TRBV5-1,CASSPDVSGRAIDTQYF
TRBV5-1,CASATGEDGYTF
TRBV20-1,CSASTGAGDTQYF
TRBV2,CARRRQGGNTEAFF
TRBV3-1/TRBV3-2,CASSRLAGTDTQYF
TRBV30,CAWSVEGAIDSPLHF
TRBV6-1,CASSEGPGGAQPQHF
TRBV10-2,CASSSAVAGPQHF
TRBV11-2,CASSLTPGNNSPLHF
TRBV2,CASSERWTSTDTQYF
TRBV9,CASSPESISPLHF
TRBV28,CASSSHIRTGRETQYF
TRBV30,CAWRQGENTEAFF
TRBV29-1,CSVVAGGENEKLFF
TRBV10-1,CASRRGSQTSSGSGDTQYF
TRBV10-3,CAIGRGNRGSGNTIYF
TRBV4-2,CASSQDQGSPQPQHF
TRBV7-9,CASSQLSAGGSPDTQYF
TRBV6-1,CASSEAAGVRFGYTF
TRBV5-1,CASRLASTNTGELFF
TRBV14,CASSQASGTTYGTQYF
TRBV11-2,CASSLMGATNEKLFF
TRBV19,CASSILGGQVGQPQHF
TRBV7-8,CASSLGAGFYNEQFF
TRBV14,CASSQEAANYGYTF
TRBV5-1,CASSLGGTYEQYF
TRBV19,CASSIAGQNTEAFF
TRBV5-4,CASSPSGRSFYEQYF
TRBV5-6,CASRTPLLPETQYF
TRBV11-3,CASSWTGSYEQYF
TRBV19,CASSMGTGGGGYTF
TRBV15,CATSRRSGGAEPQHF
TRBV9,CASSAPGSDTQYF
TRBV30,CAWSVGRQSYSNQPQHF
TRBV4-2,CASSQGNRGPGELFF
TRBV7-2,CASSPTGSSGNTIYF
TRBV9,CASSARRTGRTGELFF
TRBV27,CASRQAGGPEETQYF
TRBV5-1,CASSLGDFGIQYF
TRBV24-1,CATSDSLGRDTDTQYF
TRBV5-8,CASSLGLAGGDITKNIQYF
TRBV25-1,CASSHDGGQLNEKLFF
TRBV28,CATWGGTNEQYF
TRBV11-2,CASSQPGYTQYF
TRBV21-1,CASSTKIGGEANTGELFF
TRBV7-2,CASSDQQVINEKLFF
TRBV30,CAWDRNTEAFF
TRBV11-2,CASSLVKISPLHF
TRBV18,CASSTGVDQPQHF
TRBV11-2,CASSLDYWAGGYNEQFF
TRBV5-6,CASSEGLQETQYF
TRBV19,CASSPRESYGYTF